The 21 T cell receptor beta chains listed next were all sequenced from one sample in a study of blood T cell repertoires in COVID-19. Produced via immunoSEQ multiplex PCR; TCRdb's table is partial and in-frame only. The sample shows some 170,000 clones, approximately 85% of them seen only once. The material sequenced was PBMCs or T cells enriched from blood (not recorded which). Receptors were obtained from a man in his forties who had recovered from COVID-19.

The chain has TRBV9 and TRBJ2-3, with 8 positions matching TRBD1. This CDR3 is built from 14 residues. The J segment lost 4 bases and the V segment lost 4 bases, leaving 5 bases of the junction unmatched. The germline V gene has CDR1 SGDLS and CDR2 YYNGEE. The DNA for the CDR3 is TGTGCCAGCAGCCCTGGGGGACAGGCAGATACGCAGTATTTT. Encoded protein: CASSPGGQADTQYF.

This sequence joins TRBV5-1 and TRBJ1-4; perhaps TRBD1 as D (5 bases). Between the trimmed V and J ends, which lost 0 bases and 7 bases, there was a span of 10 bases. Germline assignment: CDR1 SGHRS and CDR2 YFSETQ. The CDR3 totals 14 residues. CDR3 in DNA: TGCGCCAGCAGCTTGGAGGGAGGGGTTGAAAAACTGTTTTTT. Translated, it gives CASSLEGGVEKLFF.

The chain couples TRBV9 to TRBJ2-6, with a possible D match to TRBD1 (6 bases). This CDR3 contains 15 residues. Trimming pared 2 bases from V and 3 bases from J, leaving 9 bases between. Germline V lookup: CDR1 SGDLS, CDR2 YYNGEE. CDR3 sequence reads: CASSVQGLGANVLTF. The CDR3 DNA follows: TGTGCCAGCAGCGTGCAGGGGCTTGGGGCCAACGTCCTGACTTTC.

With respect to this clone: Different DNA sequences within this sample yield the same CDR3. The chain uses TRBV3-1 (or the pseudogene TRBV3-2) and TRBJ1-1; the D is unclear. Trimming pared 1 base from V and 0 bases from J, leaving 6 bases between. Germline CDR1 reads LGHDT; CDR2 reads YNNKEL (reference sequence). The CDR3 length is 14 residues. CDR3 loop: CASSQGEVNTEAFF. CDR3 DNA: TGTGCCAGCAGCCAAGGGGAGGTGAACACTGAAGCTTTCTTT.

The rearrangement uses TRBV9 and TRBJ1-3; D uncertain. V lost 1 base and J 0 bases, leaving 5 bases between the germline ends. CDR3 length equals 14 residues. Germline V lookup: CDR1 SGDLS, CDR2 YYNGEE. The CDR3 here is CASSVLSSGNTIYF. The CDR3 region has the DNA TGTGCCAGCAGCGTATTGAGCTCTGGAAACACCATATATTTT.

This chain connects TRBV5-4 to TRBJ1-1, with a tentative D call TRBD1 (6 bases). Germline CDR1 and CDR2: SGHNT and YYREEE (reference sequence). This CDR3 is 14 amino acids long. Trimming took 2 bases from V and 0 from J, leaving 8 bases between them. Here the CDR3 reads CASSFGQLNTEAFF. The CDR3 DNA reads TGTGCCAGCAGCTTCGGACAGCTGAACACTGAAGCTTTCTTT. The full variable domain, its missing parts supplied by reference TRBV5-4 and TRBJ1-1, is ETGVTQSPTHLIKTRGQQVTLRCSSQSGHNTVSWYQQALGQGPQFIFQYYREEENGRGNFPPRFSGLQFPNYSSELNVNALELDDSALYLCASSFGQLNTEAFFGQGTRLTVV.

This sequence joins TRBV5-6 and TRBJ2-7; a possible D gene is TRBD1 (5 bases). This CDR3 region has 13 residues. Between the trimmed V and J ends, which lost 4 bases and 7 bases, there was a span of 15 bases. CDR1 and CDR2 from the germline V gene are SGHDT and YYEEEE. The chain's CDR3 is CASSTIPRAEQYF. As DNA, the CDR3 is TGTGCCAGCAGCACCATCCCCAGGGCTGAGCAGTACTTC.

The V gene is TRBV6-1, the J gene TRBJ1-2; D is unresolved. Germline assignment: CDR1 MNHNS and CDR2 SASEGT. The CDR3 has 12 amino acids. Trimming shortened V by 3 bases and J by 8 bases, and 10 bases separated the two germline ends. In DNA, the CDR3 is TGTGCCAGCAGTGATAACCTCGGGGGCTACACCTTC. It codes for CASSDNLGGYTF.

The chain uses TRBV7-9 and TRBJ1-3; D might be TRBD1 (5 bases). Germline-derived CDR1 and CDR2 are SEHNR and FQNEAQ (reference sequence). This CDR3 spans 13 amino acids. Trimming removed 4 bases from V and 6 bases from J, with 10 bases in between. This CDR3 is CASSSGSANTIYF. The CDR3 bases are TGTGCCAGCAGCTCAGGGTCAGCAAACACCATATATTTT.

The chain employs TRBV7-4 and TRBJ1-5, with D unresolved. Trimming removed 2 bases at V and 2 bases at J, with 19 bases between. The germline V gene encodes CDR1 SGHVT and CDR2 SQSDAQ. The CDR3 runs 18 residues. The CDR3 sequence is CASSLIEVSTSGNQPQHF. The CDR3 nucleotides are TGTGCCAGCAGCTTAATAGAAGTGAGTACGTCTGGCAATCAGCCCCAGCATTTT.

J is TRBJ1-1 and V is TRBV2, with D hard to call. CDR3 size: 11 residues. Germline CDR1 and CDR2: SNHLY and FYNNEI. The germline V and J ends were trimmed by 7 bases and 0 bases, with 3 bases remaining between them. CDR3 protein: CASNMNTEAFF. The DNA of the CDR3 is TGTGCCAGCAACATGAACACTGAAGCTTTCTTT.

This chain connects TRBV7-2 to TRBJ1-2; no clear D gene. Between the trimmed V and J ends, which lost 7 bases and 4 bases, there was a span of 16 bases. CDR3 length equals 14 residues. Germline assignment: CDR1 SGHTA and CDR2 FQGNSA. CDR3 bases: TGTGCCAGCACCTCGACGAGGGTGGGCTATGGCTACACCTTC. The encoded protein is CASTSTRVGYGYTF.

The CDR3 sequence: CASSPRDRGNTEAFF. The CDR3 DNA sequence: TGTGCCAGCAGCCCACGGGACAGGGGTAACACTGAAGCTTTCTTT. V gene TRBV4-2 combines with J gene TRBJ1-1; TRBD1 aligns across 10 bases. This CDR3 has 15 residues. Trimming cost V 4 bases and J 2 bases; bases outside gene matches: 4. CDR1 and CDR2 from the germline V gene are LGHNA and YNFKEQ.

V and J are TRBV10-1 and TRBJ1-5; D is perhaps TRBD1 (5 bases). V lost 6 bases and J 2 bases, leaving 5 bases between the germline ends. This CDR3 is 12 amino acids long. Germline V gene data show CDR1 as WNHNN and CDR2 as SYGVQD (reference sequence). CDR3 loop: CASRGGNQPQHF. Here the CDR3 DNA reads TGCGCCAGCAGAGGGGGCAATCAGCCCCAGCATTTT.

This clone occurred once. The rearrangement joins TRBV7-8 to TRBJ2-7; no clear D gene. There are 12 residues in the CDR3. The V end was cut by 5 bases, the J end by 4 bases, with 9 bases between. From germline, CDR1 is SGHVS and CDR2 FQNEAQ. The CDR3 region is CASSPSGYEQYF. Written as DNA, the CDR3 is TGTGCCAGCAGCCCTAGTGGTTACGAGCAGTACTTC. Variable domain in full (rest from reference TRBV7-8 and TRBJ2-7): GAGVSQSPRYKVAKRGQDVALRCDPISGHVSLFWYQQALGQGPEFLTYFQNEAQLDKSGLPSDRFFAERPEGSVSTLKIQRTQQEDSAVYLCASSPSGYEQYFGPGTRLTVT.

This chain joins TRBV12-3 or TRBV12-4 and TRBJ1-2; perhaps TRBD1 as D (5 bases). CDR3 length: 13 amino acids. Trimming removed 1 base at V and 7 bases at J, with 10 bases between. CDR3 sequence: CASSLEGRVGYTF. The CDR3 nucleotides read TGTGCCAGCAGTTTAGAAGGCAGGGTTGGCTACACCTTC.

The rearrangement uses TRBV5-4 and TRBJ1-6; D not resolved. Per germline, CDR1 SGHNT and CDR2 YYREEE (reference sequence). V dropped 0 bases and J dropped 14 bases, with 18 bases sitting between them. This CDR3 has 15 residues. Here the CDR3 DNA reads TGTGCCAGCAGCTTGGACCCTGCTGCAGCAGCGGCCCTCCACTTT. Amino acids: CASSLDPAAAAALHF.

The V call is TRBV30, the J call TRBJ1-2; weak D call: TRBD1 (5 bases). Trimming left V 5 bases short and J 7 bases short, with 11 bases between. Germline V CDR1 and CDR2: GTSNPN, SVGIG (reference sequence). This CDR3 comprises 11 residues. The CDR3: CAWAPRVGYTF. The CDR3, as DNA: TGTGCCTGGGCCCCCAGGGTTGGCTACACCTTC.

The rearrangement joins TRBV5-6 to TRBJ1-1; D may be TRBD1 (5 bases). The CDR3 has 13 amino acids. Between the trimmed V and J ends, which lost 5 bases and 1 base, there was a span of 9 bases. Per the germline V gene, CDR1 is SGHDT and CDR2 is YYEEEE. The CDR3 DNA reads as TGTGCCAGCAGGTCTGGGGCGAACACTGAAGCTTTCTTT. Its translation: CASRSGANTEAFF.

The V call is TRBV9, the J call TRBJ2-7; 7 nucleotides match TRBD2. There are 16 residues in the CDR3. V gave up 4 bases and J gave up 4 bases; unmatched junction bases: 14. The germline gives CDR1 SGDLS, CDR2 YYNGEE. The CDR3 DNA reads as TGTGCCAGCAGCCCTGGGGAGGGGCGCCTGTCGTACGAGCAGTACTTC. Its translation: CASSPGEGRLSYEQYF.

This rearrangement joins TRBV7-5 to TRBJ2-7; the table's D call, TRBD2, was not checked against the DNA. TRBV7-5 is an annotated pseudogene. The CDR3 consists of 19 residues. The CDR3 DNA follows: TGTGCCAGAAGCTTAGTAGGGAGTCTGCTCTTACGGTGTGGCTACGAGCAGTACTTC. Protein sequence: CARSLVGSLLLRCGYEQYF.